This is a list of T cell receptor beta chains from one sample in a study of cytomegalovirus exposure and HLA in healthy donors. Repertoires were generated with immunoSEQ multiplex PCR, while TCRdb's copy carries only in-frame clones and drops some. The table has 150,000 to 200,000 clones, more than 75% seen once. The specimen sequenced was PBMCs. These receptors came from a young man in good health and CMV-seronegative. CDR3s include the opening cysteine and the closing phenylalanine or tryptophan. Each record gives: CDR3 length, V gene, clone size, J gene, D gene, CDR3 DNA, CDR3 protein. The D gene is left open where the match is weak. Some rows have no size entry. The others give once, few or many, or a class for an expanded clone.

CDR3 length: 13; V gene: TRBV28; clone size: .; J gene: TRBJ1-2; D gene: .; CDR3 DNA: TGTGCCAGCAGGGAGTCAGCTAACTATGGCTACACCTTC; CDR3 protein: CASRESANYGYTF
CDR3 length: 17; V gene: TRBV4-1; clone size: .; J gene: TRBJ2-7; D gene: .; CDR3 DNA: TGCGCCAGCAGCCATAAGTACGAGGCGTCTAGATACTACGAGCAGTACTTC; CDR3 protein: CASSHKYEASRYYEQYF
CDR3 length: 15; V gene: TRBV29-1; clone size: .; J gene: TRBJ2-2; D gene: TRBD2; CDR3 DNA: TGCAGCGTTTTGGGCAGCGGGAGAACTACCGGGGAGCTGTTTTTT; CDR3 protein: CSVLGSGRTTGELFF
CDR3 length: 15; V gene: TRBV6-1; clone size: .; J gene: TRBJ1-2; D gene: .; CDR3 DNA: TGTGCCAGCATTCCTTTGACACAGGAGACCTATGGCTACACCTTC; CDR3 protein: CASIPLTQETYGYTF
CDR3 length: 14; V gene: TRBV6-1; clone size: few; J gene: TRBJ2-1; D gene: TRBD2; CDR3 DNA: TGTGCCAGCAGTGTGACTAGCGGGAGGGTTGAGCAGTTCTTC; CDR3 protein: CASSVTSGRVEQFF
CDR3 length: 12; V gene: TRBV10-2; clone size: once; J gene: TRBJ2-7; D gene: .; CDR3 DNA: TGCGCCAGCAGTATAACAGGAATCGAGCAGTACTTC; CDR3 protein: CASSITGIEQYF
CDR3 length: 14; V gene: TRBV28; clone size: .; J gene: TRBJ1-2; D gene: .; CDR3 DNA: TGTGCCAGCAGTTCACCCCCCCGCAGCTATGGCTACACCTTC; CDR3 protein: CASSSPPRSYGYTF
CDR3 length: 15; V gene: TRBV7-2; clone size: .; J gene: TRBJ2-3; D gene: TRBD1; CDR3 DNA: TGTGCCAGCAGCTCCGGCCACCCAGGGGGAGATACGCAGTATTTT; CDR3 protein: CASSSGHPGGDTQYF
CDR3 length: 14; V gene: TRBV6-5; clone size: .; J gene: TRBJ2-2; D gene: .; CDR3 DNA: TGTGCCAGCAGTTACGGGCAGGACACCGGGGAGCTGTTTTTT; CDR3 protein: CASSYGQDTGELFF
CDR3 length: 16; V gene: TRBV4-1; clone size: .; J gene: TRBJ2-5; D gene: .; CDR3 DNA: TGCGCCAGCAGCCAGACCCAGGGGTGGGATCGAGAGACCCAGTACTTC; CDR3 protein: CASSQTQGWDRETQYF
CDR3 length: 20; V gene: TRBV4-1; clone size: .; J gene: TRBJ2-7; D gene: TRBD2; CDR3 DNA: TGCGCCAGCAGCCAAGGGAAACCGGGACTAGCGGGAGGCCCATCCTACGAGCAGTACTTC; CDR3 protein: CASSQGKPGLAGGPSYEQYF
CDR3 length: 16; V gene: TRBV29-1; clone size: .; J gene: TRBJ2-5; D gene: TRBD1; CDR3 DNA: TGCAGCGTTGAAGGTTCCCGAGGACAGGGATGGGAGACCCAGTACTTC; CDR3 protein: CSVEGSRGQGWETQYF
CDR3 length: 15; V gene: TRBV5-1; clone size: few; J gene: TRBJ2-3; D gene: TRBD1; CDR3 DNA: TGCGCCAGCAGCTTGGAGGGACAGGGCACAGATACGCAGTATTTT; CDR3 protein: CASSLEGQGTDTQYF
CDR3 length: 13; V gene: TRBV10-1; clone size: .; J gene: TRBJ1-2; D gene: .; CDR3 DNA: TGCGCCAGCAGTGAATACTCGGGCTATGGCTACACCTTC; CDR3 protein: CASSEYSGYGYTF
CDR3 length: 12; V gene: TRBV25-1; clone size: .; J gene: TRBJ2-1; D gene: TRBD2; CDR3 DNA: TGTGCCAGCAGTGCGGGACTAGCGGAGCAGTTCTTC; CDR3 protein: CASSAGLAEQFF
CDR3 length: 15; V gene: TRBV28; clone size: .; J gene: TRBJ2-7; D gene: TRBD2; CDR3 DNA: TGTGCCAGCAGTTCCTGGACTAGCGGGAATTACGAGCAGTACTTC; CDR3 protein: CASSSWTSGNYEQYF
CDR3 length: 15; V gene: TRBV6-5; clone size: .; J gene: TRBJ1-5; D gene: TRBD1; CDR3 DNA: TGTGCCAGCAGAATCGGACAGGGACCTCATGAGCCCCAGCATTTT; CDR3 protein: CASRIGQGPHEPQHF
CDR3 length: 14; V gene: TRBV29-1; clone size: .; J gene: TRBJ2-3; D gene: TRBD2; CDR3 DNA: TGCAGCGTTGAAGGCGGGAGGGCCGGAGATACGCAGTATTTT; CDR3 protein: CSVEGGRAGDTQYF
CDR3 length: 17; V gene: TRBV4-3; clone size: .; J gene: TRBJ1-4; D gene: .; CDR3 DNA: TGCGCCAGCAGCCAAGTGAGGGCTGGGGTTAGAGGGGAAAAACTGTTTTTT; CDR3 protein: CASSQVRAGVRGEKLFF
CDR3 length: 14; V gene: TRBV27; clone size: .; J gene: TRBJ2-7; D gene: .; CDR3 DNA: TGTGCCAGCAGTTTAGCAGAGGCTTCCTACGAGCAGTACTTC; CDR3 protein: CASSLAEASYEQYF
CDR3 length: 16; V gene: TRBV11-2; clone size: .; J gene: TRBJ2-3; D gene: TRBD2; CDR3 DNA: TGTGCCAGCAGCTTAGTACCAGCGGGGACGCTAGATACGCAGTATTTT; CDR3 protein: CASSLVPAGTLDTQYF
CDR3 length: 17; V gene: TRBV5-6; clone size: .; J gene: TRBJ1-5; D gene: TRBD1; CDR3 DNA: TGTGCCAGCAGCTTGGCGGGACAGGGGATCTACAATCAGCCCCAGCATTTT; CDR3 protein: CASSLAGQGIYNQPQHF
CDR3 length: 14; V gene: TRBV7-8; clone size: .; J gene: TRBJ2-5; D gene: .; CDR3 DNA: TGTGCCAGCAGCTTAGGTACGGGCCAAGAGACCCAGTACTTC; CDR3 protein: CASSLGTGQETQYF
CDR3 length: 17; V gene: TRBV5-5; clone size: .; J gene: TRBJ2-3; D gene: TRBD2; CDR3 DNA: TGTGCCAGCAGCCCACAGGGACTAGCGGGAGCTGTAGATACGCAGTATTTT; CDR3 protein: CASSPQGLAGAVDTQYF
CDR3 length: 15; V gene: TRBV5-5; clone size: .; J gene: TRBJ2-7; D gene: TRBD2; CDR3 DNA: TGTGCCAGCAGCCTAACGGGACTAGCGGTCCACGAGCAGTACTTC; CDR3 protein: CASSLTGLAVHEQYF
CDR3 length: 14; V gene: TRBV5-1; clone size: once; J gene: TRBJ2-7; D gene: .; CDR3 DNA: TGCGCCAGCAGCTTGGAACAGGGATACGACGAGCAGTACTTC; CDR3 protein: CASSLEQGYDEQYF
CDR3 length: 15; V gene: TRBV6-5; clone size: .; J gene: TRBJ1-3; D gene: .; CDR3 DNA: TGTGCCAGCAGTTGGAGGGCCCTCTCTGGAAACACCATATATTTT; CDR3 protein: CASSWRALSGNTIYF
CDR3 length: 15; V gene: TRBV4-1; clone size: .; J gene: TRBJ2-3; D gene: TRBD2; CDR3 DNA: TGCGCCAGCAGCCAACTAGCGGGGGGCACAGATACGCAGTATTTT; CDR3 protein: CASSQLAGGTDTQYF